This TCR beta chain was found in a study of CXCR3-negative and CXCR3-positive naive CD8 T cells. Findings and caveats of the study: Naive cells that were CXCR3-positive had more hydrophobic TRB CDR3s (compared with CXCR3-negative naive cells). Similar TRBV-TRBJ usage characterized naive CXCR3-negative and CXCR3-positive cells; memory cells differed. Relative to memory CD8+ cells, whose diversity was much lower, both naive subsets had comparably high diversity. Researchers report CXCR3 expression partially decreased after cryopreservation, with fresh PBMCs used in most assays.

CD45RO-CCR7+CD27+CD95- expression identified naive CD8+ T cells. The authors made the TRB cDNA libraries by 5' RACE using UMI labels. Each CDR3 protein gets one entry in TCRdb, which reprocessed the 5' RACE reads and gives no DNA. The sample has 140,000 to 150,000 distinct CDR3 sequences. The CDR3 extends over 14 amino acids. Per the germline V gene, CDR1 is SEHNR and CDR2 is FQNEAQ (reference sequence). Comment on this clonotype: Its matching antigen is unknown.

The chain couples TRBV7-9 to TRBJ2-7. The receptor's source is a human donor in good health. Some clones in this sample may be carry-over from other donors' samples. Source material: naive CXCR3+ CD8+ T cells from blood. Documented subset: CD45RO-CCR7+CD27+CD95- naive CD8+ T cells expressing CXCR3 (TNR3+). CDR3 sequence reads: CASSPSESSYEQYF.